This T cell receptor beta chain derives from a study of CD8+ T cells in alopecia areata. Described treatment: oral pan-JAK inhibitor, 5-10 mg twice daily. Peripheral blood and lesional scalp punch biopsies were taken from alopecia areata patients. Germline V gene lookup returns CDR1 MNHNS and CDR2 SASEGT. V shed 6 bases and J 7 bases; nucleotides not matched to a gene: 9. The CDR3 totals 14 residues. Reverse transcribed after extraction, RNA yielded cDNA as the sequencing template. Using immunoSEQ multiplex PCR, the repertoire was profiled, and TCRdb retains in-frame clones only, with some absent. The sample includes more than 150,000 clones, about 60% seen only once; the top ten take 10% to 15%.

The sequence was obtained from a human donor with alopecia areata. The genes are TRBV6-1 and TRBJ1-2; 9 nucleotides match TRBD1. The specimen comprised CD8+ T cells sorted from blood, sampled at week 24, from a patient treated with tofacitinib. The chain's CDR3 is CASRKPGQGGGYTF. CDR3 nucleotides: TGTGCCAGCAGAAAACCGGGACAGGGAGGTGGCTACACCTTC.